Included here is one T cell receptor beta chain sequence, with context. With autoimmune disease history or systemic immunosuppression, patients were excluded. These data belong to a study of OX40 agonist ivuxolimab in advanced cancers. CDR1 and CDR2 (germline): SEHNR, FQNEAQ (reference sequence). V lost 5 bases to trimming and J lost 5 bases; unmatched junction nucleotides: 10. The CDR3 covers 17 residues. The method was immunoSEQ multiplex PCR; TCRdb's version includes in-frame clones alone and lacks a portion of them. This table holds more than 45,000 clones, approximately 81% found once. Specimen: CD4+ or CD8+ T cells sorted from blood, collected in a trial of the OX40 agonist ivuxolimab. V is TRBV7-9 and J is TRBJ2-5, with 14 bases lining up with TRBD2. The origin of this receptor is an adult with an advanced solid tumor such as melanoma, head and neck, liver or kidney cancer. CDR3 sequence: CASSPRLAGGPGETQYF. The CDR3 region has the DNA TGTGCCAGCAGCCCCCGACTAGCGGGAGGGCCAGGGGAGACCCAGTACTTC.